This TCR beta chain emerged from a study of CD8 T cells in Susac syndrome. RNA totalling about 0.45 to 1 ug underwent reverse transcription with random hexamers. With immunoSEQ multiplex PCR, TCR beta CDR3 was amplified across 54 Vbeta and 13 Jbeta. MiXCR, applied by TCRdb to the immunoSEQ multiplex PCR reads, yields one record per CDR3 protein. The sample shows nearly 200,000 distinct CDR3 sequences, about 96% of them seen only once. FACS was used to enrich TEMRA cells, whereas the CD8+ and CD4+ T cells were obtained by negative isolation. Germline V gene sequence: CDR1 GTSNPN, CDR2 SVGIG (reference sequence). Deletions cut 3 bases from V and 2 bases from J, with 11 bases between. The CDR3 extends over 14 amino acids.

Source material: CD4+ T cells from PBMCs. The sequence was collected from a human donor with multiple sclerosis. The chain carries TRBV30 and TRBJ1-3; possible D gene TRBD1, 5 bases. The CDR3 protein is CAWRLKGAGNTIYF. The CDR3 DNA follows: TGTGCCTGGAGGCTCAAAGGGGCTGGAAACACCATATATTTT. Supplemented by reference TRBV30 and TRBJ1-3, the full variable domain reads SQTIHQWPATLVQPVGSPLSLECTVEGTSNPNLYWYRQAAGRGLQLLFYSVGIGQISSEVPQNLSASRPQDRQFILSSKKLLLSDSGFYLCAWRLKGAGNTIYFGEGSWLTVV.